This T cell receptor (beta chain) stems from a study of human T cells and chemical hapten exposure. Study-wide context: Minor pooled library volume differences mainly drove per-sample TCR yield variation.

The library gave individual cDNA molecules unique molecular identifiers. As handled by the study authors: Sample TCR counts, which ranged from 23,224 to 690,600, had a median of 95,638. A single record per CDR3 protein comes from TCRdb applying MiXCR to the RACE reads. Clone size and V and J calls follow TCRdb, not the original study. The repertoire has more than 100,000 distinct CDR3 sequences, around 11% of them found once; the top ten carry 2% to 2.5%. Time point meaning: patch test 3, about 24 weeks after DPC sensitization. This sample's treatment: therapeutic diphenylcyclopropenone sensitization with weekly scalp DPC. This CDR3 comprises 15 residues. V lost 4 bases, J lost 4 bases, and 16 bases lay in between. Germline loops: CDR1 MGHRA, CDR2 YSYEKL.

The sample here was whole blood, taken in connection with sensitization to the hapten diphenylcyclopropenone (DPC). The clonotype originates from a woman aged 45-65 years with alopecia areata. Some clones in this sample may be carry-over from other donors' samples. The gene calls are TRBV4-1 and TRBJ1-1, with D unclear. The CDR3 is CASSPGEMTGTEAFF. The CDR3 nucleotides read TGCGCCAGCAGCCCTGGCGAGATGACGGGCACTGAAGCTTTCTTT.